These 30 T cell receptor beta chains came from one sample sequenced in a study of identical twins. TCRdb analysed the 5' RACE reads with MiXCR anew, one entry per CDR3 protein. This sample carries 400,000 to 650,000 distinct CDR3 sequences, 20% to 25% of them seen once, and the ten largest clones take roughly 0.91%. This sample was also put to use in a study of T cells expressing NK-cell markers.

Material for sequencing was CD4+ T cells sorted from blood. The receptors derive from a woman between 18 and 29 years old in good health.

The chain joins TRBV20-1 to TRBJ1-5, with a possible D match to TRBD1 (6 bases). Trimming stripped 2 bases from V and 1 base from J, with 18 bases between. CDR1 is DFQATT, CDR2 SNEGSKA, per germline (reference sequence). The CDR3 is 17 amino acids. In DNA form, the CDR3 reads TGCAGTGCTAGACGGCCTACAGGGTTCGGGAGCAATCAGCCCCAGCATTTT. This encodes CSARRPTGFGSNQPQHF.

The chain recombines TRBV5-1 with TRBJ2-1; maybe TRBD1 (5 bases). Germline V CDR1 and CDR2: SGHRS, YFSETQ. The CDR3 totals 14 residues. The ends were cut back, 0 bases at V and 5 bases at J, with 9 bases in the middle. The CDR3 DNA is TGCGCCAGCAGCTTGGCCGACAGAAACAATGAGCAGTTCTTC. It codes for CASSLADRNNEQFF.

The chain uses TRBV20-1 and TRBJ2-2; 8 bases line up with TRBD2. Germline loops: CDR1 DFQATT, CDR2 SNEGSKA (reference sequence). The V and J ends lost 4 bases and 1 base, in that order; junction bases with no gene match: 5. The CDR3 sequence is 15 residues long. The CDR3 bases are TGCAGTGCTATCCGGACTAGCATGAACACCGGGGAGCTGTTTTTT. Translation: CSAIRTSMNTGELFF.

There are a few counts of this clonotype. The V and J genes are TRBV11-2 and TRBJ2-7; possibly TRBD2 for D (5 bases). This CDR3 has 14 residues. Trimming removed 2 bases from V and 5 bases from J, with 13 bases in between. Germline CDR1 is SGHAT and CDR2 is FQNNGV. The CDR3 DNA reads as TGTGCCAGCAGCTTATTTCCGGGAACCAACGAGCAGTACTTC. This translates into CASSLFPGTNEQYF.

This clonotype was seen many times. The rearrangement uses TRBV4-2 and TRBJ2-5; the match to TRBD2 covers 8 bases. Losses at the gene ends were 4 bases for V and 2 bases for J; bases not matched to a gene: 6. The CDR3 contains 15 residues. Germline CDR1 LGHNA, CDR2 YNFKEQ. CDR3 coding DNA: TGTGCCAGCAGCCCCACCCAGCGGGGGCAAGAGACCCAGTACTTC. Its protein is CASSPTQRGQETQYF.

J is TRBJ2-3 and V is TRBV5-4, with 8 bases that match TRBD2. This CDR3 has 13 residues. CDR1 and CDR2 from the germline V gene are SGHNT and YYREEE (reference sequence). The V and J ends lost 4 bases and 8 bases, in that order; junction bases with no gene match: 6. The CDR3, as DNA: TGTGCCAGCAGCCTCGGGCGGGAGGCTACGCAGTATTTT. It is translated as CASSLGREATQYF.

This sequence joins TRBV19 and TRBJ2-5, with D unclear. Germline-derived CDR1 and CDR2 are LNHDA and SQIVND (reference sequence). The length of the CDR3 is 13 residues. V was cut by 9 bases and J by 4 bases, with 15 bases left in between. The CDR3 sequence is CASSRLFGETQYF. The CDR3 nucleotides are TGTGCCAGCAGTCGGCTATTTGGAGAGACCCAGTACTTC.

The chain carries TRBV9 and TRBJ2-7; the D gene is possibly TRBD1 (5 bases). The germline V gene encodes CDR1 SGDLS and CDR2 YYNGEE. Trimming removed 4 bases at V and 6 bases at J, with 20 bases between. This CDR3 is 15 amino acids long. In nucleotides, the CDR3 is TGTGCCAGCAGCCCAGATCCCACAGGACGGGTCGAGCAGTACTTC. Translation: CASSPDPTGRVEQYF.

This clonotype showed up many times. The CDR3 DNA reads TGTGCCAGCAGTTACTCCGAGTACAATGAGCAGTTCTTC. Amino acids: CASSYSEYNEQFF. The chain joins TRBV6-5 to TRBJ2-1; D unclear. V shed 0 bases and J shed 4 bases, with 4 bases lying between them. The CDR3 totals 13 residues. Germline CDR1 reads MNHEY; CDR2 reads SVGAGI.

The chain links TRBV7-8 to TRBJ2-6; TRBD2 agrees at 7 bases. J gave up 0 bases and V 4 bases, and 6 bases lay outside the gene matches. CDR3 length: 17 residues. Germline V gene data show CDR1 as SGHVS and CDR2 as FQNEAQ. CDR3 region: CASSSLADLSGANVLTF. CDR3 nucleotides: TGTGCCAGCAGCTCTCTAGCGGACCTCTCTGGGGCCAACGTCCTGACTTTC. Using reference TRBV7-8 and TRBJ2-6 for the parts outside the CDR3, the full variable domain is GAGVSQSPRYKVAKRGQDVALRCDPISGHVSLFWYQQALGQGPEFLTYFQNEAQLDKSGLPSDRFFAERPEGSVSTLKIQRTQQEDSAVYLCASSSLADLSGANVLTFGAGSRLTVL.

This clonotype was found once. The chain is built from TRBV5-6 and TRBJ1-6, with 7 nucleotides matching TRBD1. This CDR3 is 15 amino acids long. Germline V gene sequence: CDR1 SGHDT, CDR2 YYEEEE. V dropped 1 base and J dropped 4; count of bases not matched to a gene: 2. The CDR3 sequence is CASSLSRGYNSPLHF. The CDR3 region has the DNA TGTGCCAGCAGCTTGTCCAGGGGGTATAATTCACCCCTCCACTTT.

This clonotype was detected many times. The chain couples TRBV7-9 to TRBJ2-7, with 8 nucleotides matching TRBD2. Trimming at V came to 2 bases and at J to 5 bases, leaving 2 bases not matched to a gene. The CDR3 runs to 13 residues. CDR1 is SEHNR, CDR2 FQNEAQ, per germline (reference sequence). In DNA, the CDR3 is TGTGCCAGCAGCTTATCAGCGGGGGACGAGCAGTACTTC. Translating it yields CASSLSAGDEQYF. The full variable domain, with the rest looked up from reference TRBV7-9 and TRBJ2-7, is DTGVSQNPRHKITKRGQNVTFRCDPISEHNRLYWYRQTLGQGPEFLTYFQNEAQLEKSRLLSDRFSAERPKGSFSTLEIQRTEQGDSAMYLCASSLSAGDEQYFGPGTRLTVT.

In this sample, this clonotype turned up many times. V and J are TRBV9 and TRBJ2-1; D gene unclear. V lost 4 bases and J lost 3, with 8 bases in between. CDR1 is SGDLS, CDR2 YYNGEE, per germline. The CDR3 sequence is 13 residues long. The CDR3 nucleotides are TGTGCCAGCAGCCCTAGGGACTACAATGAGCAGTTCTTC. This gives the protein CASSPRDYNEQFF.

This chain uses TRBV20-1 with TRBJ1-4; D ambiguous. This CDR3 contains 11 residues. CDR1 is DFQATT, CDR2 SNEGSKA, per germline (reference sequence). V shed 5 bases and J shed 6 bases, with 7 bases lying between them. CDR3 sequence reads: CSAAGHEKLFF. The CDR3 DNA reads as TGCAGTGCTGCCGGACATGAAAAACTGTTTTTT.

V usage is TRBV20-1 and J usage is TRBJ2-1, with 7 bases that match TRBD2. CDR1 is DFQATT, CDR2 SNEGSKA, per germline (reference sequence). CDR3 length: 15 amino acids. J lost 8 bases, V lost 4 bases, and 14 bases had no gene match. The CDR3 region is CSATLAIQTGDEQFF. DNA of the CDR3: TGCAGTGCTACACTAGCGATCCAAACCGGGGATGAGCAGTTCTTC.

The chain uses TRBV2 and TRBJ2-3; D possibly corresponds to TRBD2 (6 bases). Germline CDR1 reads SNHLY; CDR2 reads FYNNEI. The CDR3 has 16 amino acids. The V and J ends lost 8 bases and 6 bases respectively, with 24 bases between them. The CDR3: CASQVYGGFTRDTQYF. CDR3 in DNA: TGTGCCAGCCAAGTGTACGGGGGTTTCACCCGGGATACGCAGTATTTT.

This clonotype was counted only a few times. The V call is TRBV4-1, the J call TRBJ1-5, with a possible D match to TRBD1 (6 bases). This CDR3 comprises 15 residues. Trimming took off 3 bases at V and 1 base at J, with 10 bases between the two ends. Germline V gene sequence: CDR1 MGHRA, CDR2 YSYEKL. The CDR3 is CASSQGGLSNQPQHF. The CDR3 DNA sequence: TGCGCCAGCAGCCAGGGGGGGCTAAGCAATCAGCCCCAGCATTTT.

This chain joins TRBV24-1 and TRBJ2-2; D is perhaps TRBD1 (6 bases). The CDR3 has 14 residues. Germline lookup yields CDR1 KGHDR and CDR2 SFDVKD. Trimming removed 3 bases at V and 7 bases at J, with 11 bases between. Here the CDR3 reads CATSDPTGLGELFF. CDR3 nucleotides: TGTGCCACCAGTGATCCTACAGGGCTCGGGGAGCTGTTTTTT.

The chain is built from TRBV3-1 and TRBJ2-2; D is undetermined. V was cut by 4 bases and J by 2 bases, with 8 bases left in between. Germline lookup yields CDR1 LGHDT and CDR2 YNNKEL (reference sequence). This CDR3 has 14 residues. This chain's CDR3 is CASSRVTNTGELFF. The CDR3 region has the DNA TGTGCCAGCAGCCGTGTAACCAACACCGGGGAGCTGTTTTTT.

This clonotype was detected a few times. The genes are TRBV5-1 and TRBJ2-7; maybe TRBD1 (6 bases). The CDR3 contains 15 residues. The germline V and J ends were trimmed by 0 bases and 2 bases, with 12 bases remaining between them. Germline V lookup: CDR1 SGHRS, CDR2 YFSETQ. CDR3 sequence reads: CASSLANRAAYEQYF. The CDR3 DNA reads as TGCGCCAGCAGCTTGGCAAACAGGGCCGCCTACGAGCAGTACTTC.

This clonotype was detected ten times or more. This chain connects TRBV5-1 to TRBJ1-5, with 9 bases lining up with TRBD1. The ends lost 4 bases at V and 7 bases at J; junction bases unmatched: 6. The V gene's germline CDR1 is SGHRS and CDR2 YFSETQ. The CDR3 runs to 14 residues. The CDR3 reads CASSPTDRGQPQHF. The CDR3 nucleotides are TGCGCCAGCAGCCCGACGGACAGGGGACAGCCCCAGCATTTT.

This clonotype was observed a handful of times. The rearrangement joins TRBV12-3 or TRBV12-4 to TRBJ2-7; D gene uncertain. Trimming cost V 0 bases and J 3 bases, with 9 bases left between them. The CDR3 is 14 amino acids. The CDR3 nucleotides are TGTGCCAGCAGTTTAGCGCGGCTCTTCTACGAGCAGTACTTC. Translated: CASSLARLFYEQYF.

The chain carries TRBV11-2 and TRBJ2-7, with TRBD2 matching over 9 bases. V shed 1 base and J 0 bases; nucleotides not matched to a gene: 13. This CDR3 contains 19 residues. CDR1 and CDR2 (germline): SGHAT, FQNNGV. The CDR3 here is CASSLVLGLAGKSSYEQYF. CDR3 nucleotide sequence: TGTGCCAGCAGCTTAGTCTTGGGGCTAGCGGGAAAGAGCTCCTACGAGCAGTACTTC.

This clonotype was seen a few times. V gene TRBV20-1 combines with J gene TRBJ2-7, with D hard to call. CDR1 and CDR2 from the germline V gene are DFQATT and SNEGSKA (reference sequence). Trimming removed 2 bases at V and 6 bases at J, with 11 bases between. This CDR3 is built from 12 residues. This chain's CDR3 is CSARHSPPEQYF. DNA for the CDR3: TGCAGTGCTAGACACTCGCCCCCCGAGCAGTACTTC.

This clonotype appeared many times. The rearrangement uses TRBV27 and TRBJ1-2; a weak D match, TRBD1 (5 bases). Per the germline V gene, CDR1 is MNHEY and CDR2 is SMNVEV (reference sequence). The CDR3 runs to 17 residues. V dropped 5 bases and J dropped 4 bases, with 23 bases sitting between them. The DNA for the CDR3 is TGTGCCAGCAGTCCACGGGACGCCGGCTCTAGTATCTATGGCTACACCTTC. Translated, it gives CASSPRDAGSSIYGYTF.

This clonotype was counted only a few times. This chain connects TRBV9 to TRBJ2-7; TRBD1 aligns across 7 bases. This CDR3 comprises 14 residues. CDR1 is SGDLS, CDR2 YYNGEE, per germline. Losses at the gene ends were 0 bases for V and 7 bases for J; bases not matched to a gene: 7. CDR3 residues: CASSVETGAGEQYF. The CDR3, as DNA: TGTGCCAGCAGCGTAGAAACAGGGGCTGGGGAGCAGTACTTC.

This clonotype came up a few times. This chain links TRBV10-3 with TRBJ1-6; D perhaps matches TRBD1 (5 bases). Germline lookup yields CDR1 ENHRY and CDR2 SYGVKD. Trimming stripped 7 bases from V and 9 bases from J, with 13 bases between. The CDR3 covers 13 residues. The CDR3 loop reads CAITGEGTSPLHF. CDR3 sequence (DNA): TGTGCCATCACCGGGGAGGGGACTTCACCCCTCCACTTT.

This clonotype was seen only a few times. The V call is TRBV2, the J call TRBJ1-2; D uncertain. The CDR3 has 14 residues. V lost 6 bases and J lost 0, with 11 bases in between. CDR1 and CDR2 from the germline V gene are SNHLY and FYNNEI. CDR3 DNA sequence: TGTGCCAGCAGCGTGGTTTCGTCTAACTATGGCTACACCTTC. Amino acid sequence: CASSVVSSNYGYTF.

The count of this clonotype is one. At one end the junction does not follow the germline gene, possibly because of a read error. The chain couples TRBV7-2 to TRBJ2-7, with D tentatively TRBD1 or TRBD2 (5 bases each). There are 12 residues in the CDR3. Germline loops: CDR1 SGHTA, CDR2 FQGNSA. This CDR3 reads CASSPPGPIIIF. Here the CDR3 DNA reads TGTGCCAGCAGCCCACCGGGACCGATTATTATCTTC.

The chain joins TRBV27 to TRBJ2-7; no clear D gene. The germline V and J ends were trimmed by 4 bases and 4 bases, with 8 bases remaining between them. The CDR3 is 12 residues long. Germline assignment: CDR1 MNHEY and CDR2 SMNVEV (reference sequence). CDR3 loop: CASSSEGYEQYF. DNA of the CDR3: TGTGCCAGCAGTTCCGAAGGGTACGAGCAGTACTTC.